These 2 T cell receptor beta chains share one sample of origin, sequenced in a study of T cells in women clearing cervical HPV infection. Some clones are missing from TCRdb's copy, which holds only in-frame ones; the method was immunoSEQ multiplex PCR. The data show about 30,000 clones, and the top ten clones hold about 3.7%. Material for sequencing was blood buffy coat. These receptors all stem from a woman aged 18-70 years with a cervical HPV16 infection that either progressed to CIN3+ or cleared (not recorded which).

As regards this clone: The read gets to within 3 residues of the CDR3 end, and the germline J gene fills in the rest. The rearrangement uses TRBV12-3 or TRBV12-4 and TRBJ2-1; D call uncertain. The CDR3 totals 11 residues. Trimming shortened V by 5 bases and J by 4 bases, and 3 bases separated the two germline ends. The part of the CDR3 DNA that was read is TGTGCCAGCAGTATATACAATGAG. Translation gives CASSIYNE. The entire CDR3 protein is CASSIYNEQFF.

Worth noting for this clone: With the read ending 3 residues before the CDR3 end, the germline J gene is used to fill in that end. This chain joins TRBV5-5 and TRBJ2-7; no firm D call. The V gene lost 1 base and the J gene lost 3 bases, with 11 bases spanning the gap. The CDR3 spans 14 residues. The germline CDR1 and CDR2 sequences are SGHKS and YYEKEE (reference sequence). CDR3 loop: CASSLSRSSYEQYF. Incomplete CDR3 DNA: TGTGCCAGCAGCTTGTCTAGGAGCAGCTACGAG.